Listed below are T cell receptor beta chains from one sample, sequenced in a study of cytomegalovirus exposure and HLA in healthy donors. Measured with immunoSEQ multiplex PCR; TCRdb has only the in-frame clones, and not every one. Here the sample spans tens of thousands of clones, 63% being singletons. What was sequenced was PBMCs. These receptors were taken from a woman aged 25-40 years in good health and CMV-seronegative. Each CDR3 is given with its conserved first and last residue. Each record gives: CDR3 DNA, CDR3 protein, clone size, D gene, J gene, V gene. D genes are given only for firm matches. Some rows mark clone size as missing; the rest say once, few, many or name a class of expanded clone.

TGTGCCAGCAGCCGACAGGGAATGGGCAATCAGCCCCAGCATTTT | CASSRQGMGNQPQHF | - | TRBD1 | TRBJ1-5 | TRBV27
TGTGCCACAGTTGAGGTCTCCAGCAGGGGGGTCCGCTATGGCTACACCTTC | CATVEVSSRGVRYGYTF | few | TRBD1 | TRBJ1-2 | TRBV28
TGTGCCAGCAGCGGGGCAGGGTCCACTAATGAAAAACTGTTTTTT | CASSGAGSTNEKLFF | - | - | TRBJ1-4 | TRBV5-4
TGTGCCAGCAGCCCCAGACAGGGATCGGGCACTGAAGCTTTCTTT | CASSPRQGSGTEAFF | once | TRBD1 | TRBJ1-1 | TRBV28
TGTGCCAGCAGTTTCGGGGGGGTAGGGGATTTGAACACTGAAGCTTTCTTT | CASSFGGVGDLNTEAFF | - | - | TRBJ1-1 | TRBV28
TGTGCCAGCACCCTAGCGGGGAGCTCCTACGAGCAGTACTTC | CASTLAGSSYEQYF | - | TRBD2 | TRBJ2-7 | TRBV7-2
TGCGCCAGCAGCTCCAACCCTAGCGGGGTCACAGATACGCAGTATTTT | CASSSNPSGVTDTQYF | few | TRBD2 | TRBJ2-3 | TRBV5-1
TGCAGCGTTCTAGCCCACACAGAGACCCAGTACTTC | CSVLAHTETQYF | few | - | TRBJ2-5 | TRBV29-1
TGTGCCAGCAAGCTTTTCGTACAGTCGAATTCACCCCTCCACTTT | CASKLFVQSNSPLHF | - | - | TRBJ1-6 | TRBV27
TGTGCCAGCAGCTTGATCAGGGATGAAAAACTGTTTTTT | CASSLIRDEKLFF | - | - | TRBJ1-4 | TRBV5-6
TGTGCCAGCAGCTGGGGGACAGGGACCGGGGAGCTGTTTTTT | CASSWGTGTGELFF | - | TRBD1 | TRBJ2-2 | TRBV5-6